This T cell receptor (beta chain) came from a study of T-cell reconstitution after alpha-beta-depleted transplantation in children. This clonotype was counted only a few times. Researchers prepared the TCRbeta library using unique molecular identifiers, the study reports. Using its own MiXCR run on the PCR reads, TCRdb lists one record per CDR3 protein. This table has about 480,000 distinct CDR3 sequences, roughly an eighth appearing once. CDR3 length equals 14 residues. The germline CDR1 and CDR2 sequences are SGHAT and FQNNGV. V lost 3 bases, J lost 3 bases, and 12 bases lay in between. The V call is TRBV11-2, the J call TRBJ2-7, with a tentative D call TRBD2 (6 bases). The source is a human donor who donated a stem cell graft to a child with combined immunodeficiency. The sample here was PBMCs from the stem cell graft donor, taken from the stem cell graft. The CDR3 here is CASSFPGEGYEQYF. DNA of the CDR3: TGTGCCAGCAGCTTTCCGGGAGAGGGCTACGAGCAGTACTTC.